A single sample is the source of the 9 T cell receptor beta chains below, sequenced in a study of human T cells and chemical hapten exposure. TCRdb ran MiXCR on the RACE reads and lists one entry per CDR3 protein. Found here are around 50,000 distinct CDR3 sequences, about a tenth of them singletons; the top ten hold around 1.6%. The sample's time point: patch test 2, 6 weeks after DPC sensitization. As to treatment: therapeutic diphenylcyclopropenone sensitization with weekly scalp DPC. Source: whole blood, taken in connection with sensitization to the hapten diphenylcyclopropenone (DPC). These TCRs come from a woman aged 50 to 60 with alopecia areata. Some clones in this sample may be carry-over from other donors' samples.

This clonotype showed up just a few times. This sequence joins TRBV7-7 and TRBJ2-2; D remains unclear. Germline loops: CDR1 SSHAT, CDR2 FNYEAQ (reference sequence). The V and J ends lost 5 bases and 8 bases respectively, with 15 bases between them. There are 14 residues in the CDR3. The CDR3 DNA is TGTGCCAGCAGCCCTGTAGTGGTGGTAGGGGAGCTGTTTTTT. This gives the protein CASSPVVVVGELFF.

The V and J genes are TRBV27 and TRBJ2-7; 7 positions match TRBD2. Germline V gene lookup returns CDR1 MNHEY and CDR2 SMNVEV (reference sequence). CDR3 length: 16 residues. V shed 5 bases, J shed 2 bases, and the junction held 12 bases outside the gene matches. CDR3 DNA: TGTGCCAGCAGTCCGTGGCGGCGGGAGCCTACCTACGAGCAGTACTTC. The encoded protein is CASSPWRREPTYEQYF.

This clonotype turned up a few times. The rearrangement links TRBV27 to TRBJ2-7, with 10 nucleotides matching TRBD1. V trimming: 8 bases; J trimming: 4 bases; junction bases outside the gene matches: 8. The CDR3 covers 14 residues. Germline assignment: CDR1 MNHEY and CDR2 SMNVEV (reference sequence). CDR3 in amino acids: CASGGGQGKYEQYF. The CDR3 region has the DNA TGTGCCAGCGGAGGGGGACAGGGGAAGTACGAGCAGTACTTC.

As regards this clonotype: This sequence may be a read error, since a much larger clone differs from it by one base. The chain carries TRBV4-1 and TRBJ2-7; D remains ambiguous. The CDR3 consists of 13 residues. Germline loops: CDR1 MGHRA, CDR2 YSYEKL. In nucleotides, the CDR3 is TGCGCCATCAGCCCCCCGGGCTTGTACGAGCAGTACTTC. It specifies CAISPPGLYEQYF.

This clonotype was detected a few times. The chain recombines TRBV5-1 with TRBJ1-3; possible D gene TRBD1, 6 bases. The germline V and J ends were trimmed by 4 bases and 0 bases, with 14 bases remaining between them. The CDR3 consists of 16 residues. Germline V gives CDR1 SGHRS, CDR2 YFSETQ. CDR3 DNA: TGCGCCAGCAGCCTACTACAGGGCCTCTCTGGAAACACCATATATTTT. Protein sequence: CASSLLQGLSGNTIYF.

The chain is built from TRBV11-2 and TRBJ2-2; D possibly corresponds to TRBD2 (5 bases). This CDR3 contains 15 residues. CDR1 and CDR2 (germline): SGHAT, FQNNGV. Trimming took 2 bases from V and 0 from J, leaving 7 bases between them. CDR3 coding DNA: TGTGCCAGCAGCTTATACGGGGCGAACACCGGGGAGCTGTTTTTT. Amino acids: CASSLYGANTGELFF.

This clonotype was seen a handful of times. The V gene is TRBV12-3 or TRBV12-4, the J gene TRBJ1-5; 9 nucleotides align to TRBD1. With 4 bases clipped from V and 5 bases from J, the junction kept 6 bases outside the gene matches. CDR3 length: 15 residues. This CDR3 is CASSSGQGWHQPQHF. The CDR3 nucleotides are TGTGCCAGCAGTTCTGGACAGGGGTGGCATCAGCCCCAGCATTTT.

This clonotype was counted only a few times. This chain joins TRBV5-1 and TRBJ2-1; 7 bases match TRBD1. This CDR3 has 14 residues. The germline CDR1 and CDR2 sequences are SGHRS and YFSETQ. J lost 4 bases, V lost 4 bases, and 5 bases had no gene match. CDR3 region: CASSPGTEYNEQFF. The CDR3 bases are TGCGCCAGCAGCCCGGGGACAGAGTACAATGAGCAGTTCTTC.

This clonotype came up a few times. V gene TRBV7-2 combines with J gene TRBJ1-5; the match to TRBD1 covers 10 bases. CDR3 length: 15 amino acids. Germline trimming cut 5 bases from V and 3 bases from J; bases unmatched to any gene: 4. Germline values: CDR1 SGHTA, CDR2 FQGNSA. The CDR3 loop reads CASSGQGGINQPQHF. CDR3 nucleotide sequence: TGTGCCAGCAGCGGACAGGGGGGCATCAATCAGCCCCAGCATTTT.